One sample yielded the 28 T cell receptor beta chains listed below, sequenced in a study of memory CD8 T cells in hepatitis C reinfection. The table came from immunoSEQ multiplex PCR; TCRdb's copy has only in-frame clones and leaves some out. The table has about 4,800 clones, roughly 87% seen once. Stated time point: late/post reinfection, 12 to 24 weeks after detection. Sorted cells were sequenced directly ex vivo without any in vitro expansion. Sequencing was carried out using naive CD8+ T cells sorted from blood. All receptors come from a man aged 45-60 years with hepatitis C virus infection.

V usage is TRBV9 and J usage is TRBJ2-7, with D possibly TRBD2 on 5 matching bases. From germline, CDR1 is SGDLS and CDR2 YYNGEE. The CDR3 loop spans 15 amino acids. V dropped 4 bases and J dropped 0 bases, with 14 bases sitting between them. CDR3 sequence reads: CASSPRTGTSYEQYF. CDR3 DNA sequence: TGTGCCAGCAGCCCCCGGACTGGAACCTCCTACGAGCAGTACTTC.

The V and J genes are TRBV5-4 and TRBJ1-3; weak D call: TRBD1 (5 bases). The CDR3 runs to 14 residues. Germline V lookup: CDR1 SGHNT, CDR2 YYREEE (reference sequence). V lost 4 bases, J lost 3 bases, and 11 bases lay in between. The CDR3: CASSTTGIGNTIYF. The DNA of the CDR3 is TGTGCCAGCAGCACCACAGGAATTGGAAACACCATATATTTT.

The rearrangement uses TRBV27 and TRBJ2-7; 10 nucleotides agree with TRBD1. Germline V gene lookup returns CDR1 MNHEY and CDR2 SMNVEV (reference sequence). J was trimmed by 6 bases and V by 4 bases; bases with no gene match: 3. This CDR3 has 13 residues. CDR3 nucleotide sequence: TGTGCCAGCAGTTACGGACAGGGGGGCGAGCAGTACTTC. It specifies CASSYGQGGEQYF.

The chain links TRBV11-3 to TRBJ2-5; D perhaps matches TRBD2 (5 bases). From germline, CDR1 is SGHNT and CDR2 YENEEA. Trimming shortened V by 1 base and J by 5 bases, and 17 bases separated the two germline ends. The CDR3 is 16 residues long. CDR3 protein: CASSLVSGVSRETQYF. As DNA, the CDR3 is TGTGCCAGCAGCTTAGTCTCCGGGGTCTCTCGGGAGACCCAGTACTTC.

The gene calls are TRBV11-3 and TRBJ2-3, with 9 bases that match TRBD1. With V trimmed by 5 bases and J by 2 bases, 11 bases remained unmatched. Germline V gene sequence: CDR1 SGHNT, CDR2 YENEEA. The CDR3 spans 17 residues. CDR3 protein: CASSTTGTGFPTDTQYF. The CDR3 nucleotides read TGTGCCAGCAGCACCACCGGGACAGGGTTCCCCACAGATACGCAGTATTTT.

This chain uses TRBV4-3 with TRBJ2-7; D is perhaps TRBD2 (7 bases). V lost 0 bases and J 1 base, leaving 19 bases between the germline ends. The V gene's germline CDR1 is LGHNA and CDR2 YSLEER. The CDR3 spans 18 residues. The CDR3 loop is CASSQDPSGGGGSYEQYF. Written as DNA, the CDR3 is TGCGCCAGCAGCCAAGATCCTTCGGGGGGCGGTGGGTCCTACGAGCAGTACTTC.

As concerns this clone: A far bigger clonotype differs at one base, so this is likely a read error. This chain uses TRBV5-6 with TRBJ2-7, with 7 bases lining up with TRBD2. CDR3 length: 15 amino acids. Germline assignment: CDR1 SGHDT and CDR2 YYEEEE. V lost 4 bases to trimming and J lost 2 bases; unmatched junction nucleotides: 9. The CDR3 DNA follows: TGTGCCAGCAGCCAAGATCCGGGAGGAACCTACGAGCAGTACTTC. Translating gives CASSQDPGGTYEQYF.

This chain links TRBV13 with TRBJ2-3, with 10 bases that match TRBD2. V shed 4 bases, J shed 4 bases, and the junction held 11 bases outside the gene matches. Germline V gene sequence: CDR1 PRHDT, CDR2 FYEKMQ (reference sequence). This CDR3 region has 17 residues. This chain's CDR3 is CASSSQGSGRMADTQYF. CDR3 bases: TGTGCCAGCAGCTCCCAAGGTAGCGGGAGGATGGCAGATACGCAGTATTTT. The full variable domain, its missing parts supplied by reference TRBV13 and TRBJ2-3, is AAGVIQSPRHLIKEKRETATLKCYPIPRHDTVYWYQQGPGQDPQFLISFYEKMQSDKGSIPDRFSAQQFSDYHSELNMSSLELGDSALYFCASSSQGSGRMADTQYFGPGTRLTVL.

The chain combines TRBV5-4 with TRBJ2-5, with 7 bases matching TRBD2. The V gene's germline CDR1 is SGHNT and CDR2 YYREEE (reference sequence). V trimming: 2 bases; J trimming: 5 bases; junction bases outside the gene matches: 3. CDR3 length: 13 residues. CDR3 coding DNA: TGTGCCAGCAGCTTTTTCGGGGGGGAGACCCAGTACTTC. This translates into CASSFFGGETQYF.

V and J are TRBV5-4 and TRBJ2-7, with 12 positions matching TRBD2. The CDR3 spans 15 residues. Germline-derived CDR1 and CDR2 are SGHNT and YYREEE (reference sequence). Trimming removed 2 bases from V and 1 base from J; junction bases left unmatched: 1. Here the CDR3 reads CASSLGLAGSYEQYF. CDR3 coding DNA: TGTGCCAGCAGCTTAGGACTAGCGGGGTCCTACGAGCAGTACTTC.

This chain joins TRBV7-3 and TRBJ2-5; 7 nucleotides align to TRBD2. The CDR3 loop spans 14 amino acids. The J segment lost 5 bases and the V segment lost 5 bases, leaving 8 bases of the junction unmatched. Germline CDR1 and CDR2: SGHTA and FQGTGA. Written as DNA, the CDR3 is TGTGCCAGCAGCCACCTGGGGGGGGAGGAGACCCAGTACTTC. Translated, it gives CASSHLGGEETQYF.

The chain carries TRBV7-8 and TRBJ1-2, with TRBD1 identical over 7 bases. V was clipped by 1 base and J by 6 bases; unmatched bases: 5. The CDR3 is made up of 14 amino acids. The germline CDR1 and CDR2 sequences are SGHVS and FQNEAQ. The CDR3 here is CASSLGDRADGYTF. In nucleotides, the CDR3 is TGTGCCAGCAGCTTAGGTGACAGGGCTGATGGCTACACCTTC.

The V and J genes are TRBV29-1 and TRBJ1-2, with 11 bases that match TRBD1. Germline CDR1 is SQVTM and CDR2 is ANQGSEA. The trim removed 7 bases at V and 3 bases at J, leaving 10 bases unmatched. The CDR3 totals 15 residues. The CDR3 DNA follows: TGCAGCGCTGCCCCGGGACAGGGGGTCGACTATGGCTACACCTTC. Its translation is CSAAPGQGVDYGYTF.

The chain employs TRBV19 and TRBJ2-2, with a possible D match to TRBD2 (6 bases). The CDR3 runs to 13 residues. V shed 2 bases and J shed 6 bases, with 7 bases lying between them. Germline assignment: CDR1 LNHDA and CDR2 SQIVND (reference sequence). The CDR3 is CASSIRRAGELFF. The CDR3 region has the DNA TGTGCCAGTAGTATAAGGAGGGCCGGGGAGCTGTTTTTT.

The rearrangement links TRBV2 to TRBJ1-3; D possibly corresponds to TRBD1 (5 bases). V lost 3 bases, J lost 0 bases, and 18 bases lay in between. Germline values: CDR1 SNHLY, CDR2 FYNNEI. This CDR3 has 18 residues. CDR3 coding DNA: TGTGCCAGCAGTGAGGGTGGGGCAGGGCCCATCTCTGGAAACACCATATATTTT. Its translation is CASSEGGAGPISGNTIYF.

The chain carries TRBV7-9 and TRBJ2-1; D is undetermined. Between the trimmed V and J ends, which lost 3 bases and 4 bases, there was a span of 7 bases. Germline values: CDR1 SEHNR, CDR2 FQNEAQ (reference sequence). CDR3 length: 13 amino acids. Here the CDR3 DNA reads TGTGCCAGCAGCTTTATCCCGTACAATGAGCAGTTCTTC. Translation gives CASSFIPYNEQFF.

The CDR3: CASSFGGSTYEQYF. CDR3 coding DNA: TGTGCCAGCAGTTTCGGCGGGAGCACCTACGAGCAGTACTTC. The gene calls are TRBV28 and TRBJ2-7, with 7 nucleotides matching TRBD2. Germline CDR1 and CDR2: MDHEN and SYDVKM. CDR3 size: 14 residues. With 3 bases clipped from V and 2 bases from J, the junction kept 4 bases outside the gene matches.

V usage is TRBV15 and J usage is TRBJ2-1; 9 nucleotides agree with TRBD1. Germline values: CDR1 LNHNV, CDR2 YYDKDF (reference sequence). CDR3 length equals 13 residues. V was clipped by 3 bases and J by 7 bases; unmatched bases: 1. The CDR3, as DNA: TGTGCCACCAGCAGGGACAGGGGAAATGAGCAGTTCTTC. Translation: CATSRDRGNEQFF. The variable domain in full, with the rest retrieved from reference TRBV15 and TRBJ2-1, is DAMVIQNPRYQVTQFGKPVTLSCSQTLNHNVMYWYQQKSSQAPKLLFHYYDKDFNNEADTPDNFQSRRPNTSFCFLDIRSPGLGDTAMYLCATSRDRGNEQFFGPGTRLTVL.

The rearrangement uses TRBV28 and TRBJ2-2, with 9 nucleotides matching TRBD1. The germline gives CDR1 MDHEN, CDR2 SYDVKM. Germline trimming cut 8 bases from V and 2 bases from J; bases unmatched to any gene: 6. There are 15 residues in the CDR3. The CDR3 DNA sequence: TGTGCCAGCTTCGACAGGGGGTTAAACACCGGGGAGCTGTTTTTT. Its protein is CASFDRGLNTGELFF.

The V call is TRBV6-1, the J call TRBJ2-1, with 9 bases matching TRBD2. The CDR3 loop spans 15 amino acids. Per the germline V gene, CDR1 is MNHNS and CDR2 is SASEGT. V shed 2 bases and J 6 bases; nucleotides not matched to a gene: 5. Written as DNA, the CDR3 is TGTGCCAGCAGTGAAACGGGCGGGAGGGGCAATGAGCAGTTCTTC. Translated: CASSETGGRGNEQFF.

The V call is TRBV6-5, the J call TRBJ2-6; D uncertain. Trimming took off 2 bases at V and 0 bases at J, with 5 bases between the two ends. The CDR3 loop spans 15 amino acids. Looked up from germline, CDR1 is MNHEY and CDR2 is SVGAGI. CDR3 residues: CASSYTLSGANVLTF. The CDR3, as DNA: TGTGCCAGCAGTTACACTCTCTCTGGGGCCAACGTCCTGACTTTC.

This sequence joins TRBV28 and TRBJ2-5; TRBD2 is a possible D gene (6 bases). From germline, CDR1 is MDHEN and CDR2 SYDVKM. V lost 3 bases and J 4 bases, leaving 18 bases between the germline ends. CDR3 length equals 16 residues. The CDR3 region has the DNA TGTGCCAGCAGTTTTAGGTACGGGAGAGAGGGAGAGACCCAGTACTTC. Amino acids: CASSFRYGREGETQYF.

This clone was recorded once. The genes are TRBV2 and TRBJ2-5, with D possibly TRBD2 on 6 matching bases. This CDR3 comprises 14 residues. The V end was cut by 8 bases, the J end by 1 base, with 14 bases between. From germline, CDR1 is SNHLY and CDR2 FYNNEI. The CDR3, as DNA: TGTGCCAGCCAATGGCGGGAAAGCCAAGAGACCCAGTACTTC. This encodes CASQWRESQETQYF.

V usage is TRBV6-5 and J usage is TRBJ1-1; D is undetermined. The CDR3 sequence is 13 residues long. Germline CDR1 reads MNHEY; CDR2 reads SVGAGI. Between the trimmed V and J ends, which lost 6 bases and 2 bases, there was a span of 10 bases. The CDR3 DNA sequence: TGTGCCAGCAGGGGAGAGGTAAACACTGAAGCTTTCTTT. This gives the protein CASRGEVNTEAFF.

The CDR3 bases are TGTGCCAGCAGCGTCGCTCTAGCGGGAGTCACAGATACGCAGTATTTT. Translation gives CASSVALAGVTDTQYF. The chain recombines TRBV9 with TRBJ2-3; the match to TRBD2 covers 10 bases. Trimming removed 2 bases from V and 2 bases from J; junction bases left unmatched: 5. There are 16 residues in the CDR3. CDR1 SGDLS and CDR2 YYNGEE come from the germline V gene.

The chain is built from TRBV5-1 and TRBJ2-1; TRBD2 matches 7 bases. The CDR3 contains 16 residues. Losses at the gene ends were 4 bases for V and 3 bases for J; bases not matched to a gene: 10. Looked up from germline, CDR1 is SGHRS and CDR2 is YFSETQ. For the CDR3, the DNA is TGCGCCAGCAGCCCGCTAACCCTAGCGGACTACAATGAGCAGTTCTTC. This translates into CASSPLTLADYNEQFF.

The genes are TRBV15 and TRBJ2-1; 7 bases are a match to TRBD1. Losses at the gene ends were 1 base for V and 0 bases for J; bases not matched to a gene: 9. In germline, CDR1 is LNHNV, CDR2 YYDKDF (reference sequence). The length of the CDR3 is 18 residues. This CDR3 reads CATSRAVGTADSYNEQFF. The CDR3 DNA reads as TGTGCCACCAGCAGAGCCGTCGGGACAGCGGACTCCTACAATGAGCAGTTCTTC.

This rearrangement joins TRBV29-1 to TRBJ2-3; a possible D gene is TRBD1 (5 bases). This CDR3 has 14 residues. Germline-derived CDR1 and CDR2 are SQVTM and ANQGSEA. V lost 3 bases and J lost 3, with 13 bases in between. CDR3 DNA: TGCAGCGTTGATCTGGGGCTAGGGACAGATACGCAGTATTTT. Protein product: CSVDLGLGTDTQYF.